This TCR beta chain was retrieved from a study of beta chain features in type 1 diabetes. Study summary: Sorted cells from all samples, numbering 100 million to 120 million, were examined.

Deletions cut 3 bases from V and 2 bases from J, with 13 bases between. The CDR3 has 15 residues. In germline, CDR1 is MGHDK, CDR2 SYGVNS. Without exception, sorted populations had purity beyond 95%. A remark on this clone: Antigen unknown.

Reverse transcription of all isolated RNA meant that expressed TCRB transcripts were sequenced. The data were produced by immunoSEQ multiplex PCR, yet TCRdb's version contains in-frame clones alone and is incomplete. There are about 710,000 clones in the sample; around 15% occur only once, and roughly 0.04% lies in the top ten. The study's findings and limits: Cells with high TCR expression could be over-represented when cDNA is sequenced. Shorter templates might be favored by PCR, equally in patients and controls. Shorter TCRB CDR3s, moderately but significantly so, were found in Type 1 diabetes patients in all four CD4+ subsets.

The source is a man aged 18 to 35 with type 1 diabetes. The specimen was naive CD4+ T cells from blood. J is TRBJ1-2 and V is TRBV25-1; TRBD1 might be the D (6 bases). The CDR3 region is CASSESGAGNYGYTF. For the CDR3, the DNA is TGTGCCAGCAGTGAGTCGGGGGCTGGCAACTATGGCTACACCTTC.